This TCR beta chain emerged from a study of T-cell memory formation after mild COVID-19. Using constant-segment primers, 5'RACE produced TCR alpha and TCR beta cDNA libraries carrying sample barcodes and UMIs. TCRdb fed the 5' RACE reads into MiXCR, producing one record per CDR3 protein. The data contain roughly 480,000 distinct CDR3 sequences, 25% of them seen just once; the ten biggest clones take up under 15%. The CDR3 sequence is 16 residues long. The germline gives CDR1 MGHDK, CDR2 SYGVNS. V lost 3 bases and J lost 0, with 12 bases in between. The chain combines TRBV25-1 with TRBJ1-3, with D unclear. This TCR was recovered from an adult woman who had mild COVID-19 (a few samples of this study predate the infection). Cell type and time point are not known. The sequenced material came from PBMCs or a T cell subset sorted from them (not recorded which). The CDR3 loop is CASSDPVGFSGNTIYF. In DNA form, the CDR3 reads TGTGCCAGCAGTGATCCCGTCGGTTTCTCTGGAAACACCATATATTTT.